Here is one T cell receptor (beta chain) with its context. The data were taken from a study of T cell repertoires in ileal Crohn's disease. Repertoires were generated with immunoSEQ multiplex PCR, while TCRdb's copy carries only in-frame clones and drops some. In the table there are approximately 6,100 clones, around 78% of which are singletons. J lost 3 bases, V lost 3 bases, and 3 bases had no gene match. The germline gives CDR1 KGHSH, CDR2 LQKENI. This CDR3 comprises 14 residues. Regarding time point: proximal margin of the surgical specimen (macroscopically non-inflamed). The chain combines TRBV18 with TRBJ2-7, with 9 bases fitting TRBD1. The sequenced sample consisted of ileal tissue. This clonotype was obtained from an adult with Crohn's disease. As DNA, the CDR3 is TGTGCCAGCTCACCCGACAGGGGGGTCTACGAGCAGTACTTC. Protein: CASSPDRGVYEQYF. The variable domain in full, with the rest retrieved from reference TRBV18 and TRBJ2-7, is NAGVMQNPRHLVRRRGQEARLRCSPMKGHSHVYWYRQLPEEGLKFMVYLQKENIIDESGMPKERFSAEFPKEGPSILRIQQVVRGDSAAYFCASSPDRGVYEQYFGPGTRLTVT.